This record looks at one TCR beta chain sequence and its context. What it binds is not known. This entry belongs to a study of regulatory T cells in long-lasting Graves disease. Across the study: Over-5-year antithyroid drug use with positive TSH receptor antibodies defined persistent Graves' disease in the study. Findings of the study overall: Lower TCR diversity was seen in persistent Graves' patients than in newly diagnosed ones. Patients with persistent disease showed a bias toward TRBV28, TRBJ1-2 and TRBJ2-5.

The time point denotes: persistent/refractory GD, antithyroid drugs over 5 years with positive TRAb. From RNA extracted from PBMCs, the TCR library was made. Graves' disease diagnosis followed American Thyroid Association guidelines. Libraries of TCR beta came from iRepertoire HTBI primers plus Arm-PCR of CDR3 regions. TCRdb fed the multiplex PCR reads into MiXCR, producing one record per CDR3 protein. Found here are some 430,000 distinct CDR3 sequences, roughly 21% of them singletons; the top ten hold roughly 6.9%. The CDR3 sequence is 16 residues long. Unmatched junction bases numbered 9, after V lost 5 bases and J lost 4 bases. Looked up from germline, CDR1 is SGDLS and CDR2 is YYNGEE.

The specimen was peripheral blood mononuclear cells (PBMCs), collected when the disease was refractory, from a patient treated with antithyroid drugs. V and J are TRBV9 and TRBJ2-5, with TRBD1 matching 12 bases. The receptor was derived from a female donor with Graves disease. CDR3 sequence: CASSPAGTGGRETQYF. CDR3 in DNA: TGTGCCAGCAGTCCAGCCGGGACAGGGGGCCGAGAGACCCAGTACTTC.